There are a few counts of the clone carrying this TCR beta chain. Its specificity is unknown. The sample is drawn from a study of PD-1 blockade in classical Hodgkin lymphoma. The study's findings and limits: Newly diagnosed patients were said to have less baseline TCR diversity than healthy donors did. There remain no defined causes for the repertoire differences, which possibly reflect disease activity or prior therapy. The study found that TCR diversity rose significantly by C4D1 in CD4+ but not CD8+ cells.

Assay used: immunoSEQ multiplex PCR; TCRdb lists only in-frame clones, some missing. The table lists around 150,000 clones, 78% of them singletons, with about 9.3% in the top ten. The CDR3 covers 13 residues. V lost 2 bases and J lost 12, with 13 bases in between. Germline V gene lookup returns CDR1 MNHEY and CDR2 SMNVEV (reference sequence). Every one of the patients relapsed after autologous stem cell transplantation (brentuximab vedotin exposure was variable). The receptor was isolated from a human donor with classical Hodgkin lymphoma. Sequencing used peripheral blood mononuclear cells (PBMCs), obtained before the second cycle of nivolumab. The V and J genes are TRBV27 and TRBJ1-4; D ambiguous. The CDR3, as DNA: TGTGCCAGCAGTTTACGAGAAACCGGGCAACTGTTTTTT. Translation: CASSLRETGQLFF.